The present TCR beta chain was sequenced within a study of neurological immune-mediated disorders. TCRdb re-analysed the 5' RACE reads in MiXCR, keeping a single row per CDR3 protein. The repertoire holds 85,000 to 90,000 distinct CDR3 sequences, with 3% to 4% as singletons. This CDR3 has 14 residues. V shed 2 bases and J shed 1 base, with 11 bases lying between them. Germline loops: CDR1 DFQATT, CDR2 SNEGSKA (reference sequence). This clonotype was recorded at least ten times. The sample taken for sequencing was PBMCs. The V gene is TRBV20-1, the J gene TRBJ2-5; either TRBD1 or TRBD2 may fit D (5 bases each). The receptor's source is a woman between 50 and 59 years old with multiple sclerosis. CDR3 region: CSARFGTLQETQYF. CDR3 nucleotides: TGCAGTGCTAGATTCGGGACGCTCCAAGAGACCCAGTACTTC.